The 4 T cell receptor beta chains reported below all come from one sample, sequenced in a study of blood T cell repertoires in COVID-19. The repertoire was sequenced with immunoSEQ multiplex PCR; TCRdb's copy has only in-frame clones and lacks some. Among 200,000 to 300,000 clones, roughly 83% were seen once, and the ten largest hold around 8.9%. The material sequenced was peripheral blood. The receptor source for this set is a man older than 75 with acute or convalescent COVID-19.

V and J are TRBV5-4 and TRBJ1-1; D may be TRBD1 (6 bases). Per germline, CDR1 SGHNT and CDR2 YYREEE (reference sequence). The CDR3 totals 15 residues. The germline V and J ends were trimmed by 0 bases and 0 bases, with 9 bases remaining between them. CDR3 DNA sequence: TGTGCCAGCAGCTTGGCTGGGGGCCTGAACACTGAAGCTTTCTTT. This translates into CASSLAGGLNTEAFF.

This chain connects TRBV3-1 (or the pseudogene TRBV3-2) to TRBJ2-1, with D possibly matching TRBD2 (6 bases). Germline CDR1 reads LGHDT; CDR2 reads YNNKEL (reference sequence). Trimming took off 1 base at V and 4 bases at J, with 20 bases between the two ends. The CDR3 consists of 18 residues. This chain's CDR3 is CASSQVFGGERAYNEQFF. Written as DNA, the CDR3 is TGTGCCAGCAGCCAAGTTTTTGGAGGCGAGCGGGCTTACAATGAGCAGTTCTTC.

This clone was seen only once. V and J are TRBV3-1 (or the pseudogene TRBV3-2) and TRBJ2-1; D call uncertain. CDR3 size: 16 residues. Trimming removed 1 base at V and 1 base at J, with 11 bases between. Germline V CDR1 and CDR2: LGHDT, YNNKEL (reference sequence). CDR3 in amino acids: CASSQGADISYNEQFF. The CDR3 DNA follows: TGTGCCAGCAGCCAAGGGGCTGATATTTCCTACAATGAGCAGTTCTTC.

The rearrangement joins TRBV11-2 to TRBJ1-6; 8 bases map to TRBD1. Per germline, CDR1 SGHAT and CDR2 FQNNGV. CDR3 length: 14 amino acids. V lost 7 bases and J lost 7; bases outside the gene matches: 6. DNA of the CDR3: TGTGCCAGCACACTGGACAGGGTGAATTCACCCCTCCACTTT. Its translation: CASTLDRVNSPLHF.